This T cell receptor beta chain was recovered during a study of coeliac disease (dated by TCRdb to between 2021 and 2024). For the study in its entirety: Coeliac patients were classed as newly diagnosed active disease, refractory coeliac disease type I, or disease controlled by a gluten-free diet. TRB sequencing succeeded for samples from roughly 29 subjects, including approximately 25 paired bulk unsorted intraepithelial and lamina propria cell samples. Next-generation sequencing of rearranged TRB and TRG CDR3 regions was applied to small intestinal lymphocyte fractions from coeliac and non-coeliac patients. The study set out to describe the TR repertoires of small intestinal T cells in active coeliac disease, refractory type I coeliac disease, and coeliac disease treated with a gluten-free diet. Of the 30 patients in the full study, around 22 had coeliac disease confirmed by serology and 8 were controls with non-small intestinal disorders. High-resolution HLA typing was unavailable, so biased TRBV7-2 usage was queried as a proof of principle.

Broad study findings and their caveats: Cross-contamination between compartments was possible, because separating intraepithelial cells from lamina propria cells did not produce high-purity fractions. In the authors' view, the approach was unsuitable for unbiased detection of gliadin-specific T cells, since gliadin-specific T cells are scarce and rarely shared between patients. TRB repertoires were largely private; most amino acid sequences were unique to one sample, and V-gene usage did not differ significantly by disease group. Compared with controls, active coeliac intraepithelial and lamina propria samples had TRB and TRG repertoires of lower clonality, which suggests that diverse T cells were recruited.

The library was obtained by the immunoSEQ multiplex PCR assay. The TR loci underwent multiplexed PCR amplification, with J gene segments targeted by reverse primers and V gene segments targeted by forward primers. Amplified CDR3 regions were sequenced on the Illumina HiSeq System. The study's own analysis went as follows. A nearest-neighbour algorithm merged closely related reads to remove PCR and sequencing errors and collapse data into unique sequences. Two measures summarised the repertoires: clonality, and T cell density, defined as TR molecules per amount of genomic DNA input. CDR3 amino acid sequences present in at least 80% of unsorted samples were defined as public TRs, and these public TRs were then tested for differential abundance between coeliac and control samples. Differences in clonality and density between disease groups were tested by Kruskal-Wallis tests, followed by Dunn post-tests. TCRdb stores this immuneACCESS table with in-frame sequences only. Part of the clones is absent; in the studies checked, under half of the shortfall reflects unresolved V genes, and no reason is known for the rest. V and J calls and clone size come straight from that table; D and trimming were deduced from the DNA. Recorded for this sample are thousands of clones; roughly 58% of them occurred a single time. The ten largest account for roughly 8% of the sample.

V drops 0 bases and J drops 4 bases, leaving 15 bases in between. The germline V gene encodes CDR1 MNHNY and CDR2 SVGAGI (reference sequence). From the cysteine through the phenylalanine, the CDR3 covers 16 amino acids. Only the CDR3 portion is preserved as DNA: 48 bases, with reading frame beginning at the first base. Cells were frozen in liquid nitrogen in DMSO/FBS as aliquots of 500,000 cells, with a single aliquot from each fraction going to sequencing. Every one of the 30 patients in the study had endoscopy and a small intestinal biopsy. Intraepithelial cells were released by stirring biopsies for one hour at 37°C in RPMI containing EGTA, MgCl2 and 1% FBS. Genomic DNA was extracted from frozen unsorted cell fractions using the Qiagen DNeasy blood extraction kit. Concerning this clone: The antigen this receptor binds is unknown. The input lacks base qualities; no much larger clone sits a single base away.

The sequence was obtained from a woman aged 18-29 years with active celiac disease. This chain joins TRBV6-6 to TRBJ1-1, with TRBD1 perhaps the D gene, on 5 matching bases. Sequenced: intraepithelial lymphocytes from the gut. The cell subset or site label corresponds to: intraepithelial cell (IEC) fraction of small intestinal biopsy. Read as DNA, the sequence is TGTGCCAGCAGTTACTCGAAGGCGCCAGGGTCCACTGAAGCTTTCTTT. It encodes CASSYSKAPGSTEAFF.